This passage covers 14 T cell receptor beta chains from one sample sequenced in a study of cytomegalovirus exposure and HLA in healthy donors. PCR involved 60 Vbeta and 13 Jbeta primers. Generated by immunoSEQ multiplex PCR, the TCRdb table keeps only in-frame clones and is missing some. Found here are 130,000 to 150,000 clones, about 80% of them singletons; the top ten hold around 2%. Sequencing was done on a sample of PBMCs. The receptors derive from a young man in good health and CMV-seronegative.

The genes are TRBV6-6 and TRBJ1-5; D possibly corresponds to TRBD1 (5 bases). V was pared by 6 bases and J by 7 bases, with 16 bases between. This CDR3 spans 14 amino acids. Per germline, CDR1 MNHNY and CDR2 SVGAGI (reference sequence). CDR3 sequence: CASSNGGSKQPQHF. CDR3 nucleotide sequence: TGTGCCAGCAGCAATGGGGGGTCGAAGCAGCCCCAGCATTTT.

A single count supports this clone. The chain carries TRBV28 and TRBJ1-4; the D gene is possibly TRBD1 (6 bases). From germline, CDR1 is MDHEN and CDR2 SYDVKM. The CDR3 spans 14 residues. V dropped 6 bases and J dropped 6 bases, with 14 bases sitting between them. The CDR3 is CASSPGGADEKLFF. The CDR3 DNA is TGTGCCAGCAGCCCCGGGGGGGCGGATGAAAAACTGTTTTTT.

This chain connects TRBV6-1 to TRBJ1-3, with 8 bases that match TRBD1. With V trimmed by 6 bases and J by 0 bases, 4 bases remained unmatched. The CDR3 length is 15 residues. Looked up from germline, CDR1 is MNHNS and CDR2 is SASEGT. The DNA for the CDR3 is TGTGCCAGCAGCCCGACAGGGGCCTCTGGAAACACCATATATTTT. It codes for CASSPTGASGNTIYF.

This clone was picked up a small number of times. The gene calls are TRBV2 and TRBJ1-2, with 7 bases fitting TRBD1. Germline lookup yields CDR1 SNHLY and CDR2 FYNNEI. V gave up 9 bases and J gave up 4 bases; unmatched junction bases: 8. The CDR3 is made up of 13 amino acids. This chain's CDR3 is CASKEGAGYGYTF. Here the CDR3 DNA reads TGTGCCAGTAAAGAGGGGGCAGGCTATGGCTACACCTTC.

V usage is TRBV9 and J usage is TRBJ2-5; D is perhaps TRBD2 (5 bases). Trimming left V 1 base short and J 5 bases short, with 15 bases between. Germline assignment: CDR1 SGDLS and CDR2 YYNGEE. The length of the CDR3 is 15 residues. CDR3 in DNA: TGTGCCAGCAGCGTAAATGTAGGGAGAGAGGAGACCCAGTACTTC. Translated, it gives CASSVNVGREETQYF.

This clone was seen repeatedly, ten times or more. This chain connects TRBV27 to TRBJ2-5; tentatively, D is TRBD1 (5 bases). Germline loops: CDR1 MNHEY, CDR2 SMNVEV (reference sequence). V was pared by 3 bases and J by 3 bases, with 8 bases between. This CDR3 has 13 residues. The DNA of the CDR3 is TGTGCCAGCAGTTTTGGCAGGGAAGAGACCCAGTACTTC. Residues: CASSFGREETQYF.

This rearrangement joins TRBV28 to TRBJ2-4; D gene ambiguous. CDR3 length: 16 residues. V shed 6 bases and J shed 0 bases, with 15 bases lying between them. In germline, CDR1 is MDHEN, CDR2 SYDVKM. The CDR3 sequence is CASSPVLEKAKNIQYF. In nucleotides, the CDR3 is TGTGCCAGCAGCCCTGTTTTGGAGAAAGCCAAAAACATTCAGTACTTC. The whole variable domain, filled in from reference TRBV28 and TRBJ2-4, reads DVKVTQSSRYLVKRTGEKVFLECVQDMDHENMFWYRQDPGLGLRLIYFSYDVKMKEKGDIPEGYSVSREKKERFSLILESASTNQTSMYLCASSPVLEKAKNIQYFGAGTRLSVL.

The rearrangement joins TRBV5-1 to TRBJ1-1, with D tentatively TRBD1 (5 bases). This CDR3 has 16 amino acids. The V gene's germline CDR1 is SGHRS and CDR2 YFSETQ. V was shortened by 4 bases and J by 3 bases, with 19 bases between the two germline ends. The CDR3, as DNA: TGCGCCAGCAGCCCGGAGTGGGGAGGGGAATACACTGAAGCTTTCTTT. The encoded protein is CASSPEWGGEYTEAFF. The whole variable domain, filled in from reference TRBV5-1 and TRBJ1-1, reads KAGVTQTPRYLIKTRGQQVTLSCSPISGHRSVSWYQQTPGQGLQFLFEYFSETQRNKGNFPGRFSGRQFSNSRSEMNVSTLELGDSALYLCASSPEWGGEYTEAFFGQGTRLTVV.

The genes are TRBV19 and TRBJ2-7; D might be TRBD1 (5 bases). V lost 5 bases to trimming and J lost 5 bases, with 16 bases between them. The CDR3 is made up of 14 amino acids. Germline CDR1 and CDR2: LNHDA and SQIVND (reference sequence). CDR3 amino acids: CASSPSSQGNEQYF. The CDR3 DNA is TGTGCCAGTAGTCCAAGCTCTCAGGGCAACGAGCAGTACTTC.

The gene calls are TRBV6-1 and TRBJ2-5, with D possibly matching TRBD1 (6 bases). The V end lost 4 bases, the J end lost 1 base, and 13 bases lay between the germline ends. Germline loops: CDR1 MNHNS, CDR2 SASEGT. This CDR3 has 15 residues. The CDR3 reads CASSALRGPQETQYF. The CDR3 nucleotides are TGTGCCAGCAGTGCCCTCAGGGGACCCCAAGAGACCCAGTACTTC.

V gene TRBV28 combines with J gene TRBJ1-1; D gene ambiguous. Trimming shortened V by 3 bases and J by 4 bases, and 15 bases separated the two germline ends. The CDR3 extends over 15 amino acids. Germline V gives CDR1 MDHEN, CDR2 SYDVKM. This CDR3 reads CASSLASLGSTEAFF. The DNA of the CDR3 is TGTGCCAGCAGTTTGGCCTCCCTCGGGTCCACTGAAGCTTTCTTT.

This sequence joins TRBV6-5 and TRBJ1-4; tentatively, D is TRBD1 (6 bases). The CDR3 spans 12 residues. Germline assignment: CDR1 MNHEY and CDR2 SVGAGI. V was shortened by 8 bases and J by 2 bases, with 6 bases between the two germline ends. The CDR3 DNA reads TGTGCCAGCGGACAGACTAATGAAAAACTGTTTTTT. Translated: CASGQTNEKLFF.

This rearrangement joins TRBV19 to TRBJ1-1; no definite D call. V shed 7 bases and J shed 7 bases, with 10 bases lying between them. Looked up from germline, CDR1 is LNHDA and CDR2 is SQIVND (reference sequence). CDR3 size: 11 residues. The CDR3 DNA reads TGTGCCAGTAAGGGAGGGAGTGAAGCTTTCTTT. Encoded protein: CASKGGSEAFF.

This clone has only one observation. The chain recombines TRBV4-2 with TRBJ2-3, with TRBD2 identical over 11 bases. The ends lost 0 bases at V and 1 base at J; junction bases unmatched: 6. CDR3 length equals 18 residues. CDR1 is LGHNA, CDR2 YNFKEQ, per germline. CDR3 in DNA: TGTGCCAGCAGCCAAGAGGAAGCTAGCGGGGGGCGCACAGATACGCAGTATTTT. Residues: CASSQEEASGGRTDTQYF.